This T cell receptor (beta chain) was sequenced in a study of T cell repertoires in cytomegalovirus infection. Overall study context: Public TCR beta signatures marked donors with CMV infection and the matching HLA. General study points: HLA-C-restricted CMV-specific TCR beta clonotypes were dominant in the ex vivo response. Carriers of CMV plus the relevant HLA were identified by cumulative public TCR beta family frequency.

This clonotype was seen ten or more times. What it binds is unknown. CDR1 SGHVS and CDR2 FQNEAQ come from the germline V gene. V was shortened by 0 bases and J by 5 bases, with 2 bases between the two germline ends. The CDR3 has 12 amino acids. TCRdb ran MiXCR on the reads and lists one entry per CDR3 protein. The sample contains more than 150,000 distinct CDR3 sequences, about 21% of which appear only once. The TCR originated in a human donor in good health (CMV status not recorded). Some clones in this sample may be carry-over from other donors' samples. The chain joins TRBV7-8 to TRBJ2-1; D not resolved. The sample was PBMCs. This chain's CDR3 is CASSLAHNEQFF. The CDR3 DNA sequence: TGTGCCAGCAGCTTAGCTCACAATGAGCAGTTCTTC.